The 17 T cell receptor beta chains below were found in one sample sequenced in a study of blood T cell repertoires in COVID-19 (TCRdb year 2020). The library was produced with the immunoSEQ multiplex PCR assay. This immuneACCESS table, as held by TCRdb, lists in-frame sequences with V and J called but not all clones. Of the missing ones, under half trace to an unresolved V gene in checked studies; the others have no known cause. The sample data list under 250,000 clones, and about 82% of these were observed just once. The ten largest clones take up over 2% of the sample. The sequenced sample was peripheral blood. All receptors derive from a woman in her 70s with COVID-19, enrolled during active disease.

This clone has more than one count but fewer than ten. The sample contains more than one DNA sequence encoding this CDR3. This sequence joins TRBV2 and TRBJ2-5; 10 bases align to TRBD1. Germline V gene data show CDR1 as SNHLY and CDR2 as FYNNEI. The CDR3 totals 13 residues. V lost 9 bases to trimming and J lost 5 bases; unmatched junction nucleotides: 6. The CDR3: CASSRDRGETQYF. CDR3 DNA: TGTGCCAGTTCCCGGGACAGGGGTGAGACCCAGTACTTC.

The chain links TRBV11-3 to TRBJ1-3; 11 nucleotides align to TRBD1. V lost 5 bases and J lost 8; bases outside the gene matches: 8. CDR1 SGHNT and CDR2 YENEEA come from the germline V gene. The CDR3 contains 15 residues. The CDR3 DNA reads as TGTGCCAGCAGCCTTCTTGGACAGGGGGCACACACCATATATTTT. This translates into CASSLLGQGAHTIYF.

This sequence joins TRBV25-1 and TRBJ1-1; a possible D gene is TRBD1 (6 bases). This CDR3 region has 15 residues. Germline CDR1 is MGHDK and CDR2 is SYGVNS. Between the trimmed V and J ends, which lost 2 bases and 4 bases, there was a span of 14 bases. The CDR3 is CASSEAGALGTEAFF. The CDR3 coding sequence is TGTGCCAGCAGTGAAGCAGGGGCGCTGGGCACTGAAGCTTTCTTT.

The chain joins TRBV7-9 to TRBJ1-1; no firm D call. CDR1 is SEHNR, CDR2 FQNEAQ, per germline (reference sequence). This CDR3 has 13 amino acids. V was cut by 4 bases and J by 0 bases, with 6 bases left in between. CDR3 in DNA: TGTGCCAGCAGCTCCGGTGTGAACACTGAAGCTTTCTTT. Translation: CASSSGVNTEAFF.

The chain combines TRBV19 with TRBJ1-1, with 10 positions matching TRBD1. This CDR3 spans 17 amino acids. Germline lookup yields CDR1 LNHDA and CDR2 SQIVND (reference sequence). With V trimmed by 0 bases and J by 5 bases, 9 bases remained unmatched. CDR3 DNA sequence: TGTGCCAGTAGTATAGACAGGACAGGGGGGATATTTACTGAAGCTTTCTTT. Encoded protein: CASSIDRTGGIFTEAFF.

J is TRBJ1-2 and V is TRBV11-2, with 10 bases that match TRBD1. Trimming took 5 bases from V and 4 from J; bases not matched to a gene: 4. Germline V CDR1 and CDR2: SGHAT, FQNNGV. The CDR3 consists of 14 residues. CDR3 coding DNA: TGTGCCAGCAGCCCGACAGGGGGCGCCTATGGCTACACCTTC. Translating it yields CASSPTGGAYGYTF.

CDR3 sequence (DNA): TGCAGCGTTGGTAAGGGAGTAGGCTTGGAGCAGTACTTC. Its translation is CSVGKGVGLEQYF. J is TRBJ2-7 and V is TRBV29-1; D might be TRBD2 (5 bases). V was clipped by 4 bases and J by 7 bases, with 17 bases between them. The V gene's germline CDR1 is SQVTM and CDR2 ANQGSEA. This CDR3 contains 13 residues.

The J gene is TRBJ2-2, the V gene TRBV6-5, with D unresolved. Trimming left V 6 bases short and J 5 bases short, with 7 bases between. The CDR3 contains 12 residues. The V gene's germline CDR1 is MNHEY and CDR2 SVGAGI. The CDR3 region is CASSPQTGELFF. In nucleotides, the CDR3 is TGTGCCAGCAGCCCCCAAACCGGGGAGCTGTTTTTT.

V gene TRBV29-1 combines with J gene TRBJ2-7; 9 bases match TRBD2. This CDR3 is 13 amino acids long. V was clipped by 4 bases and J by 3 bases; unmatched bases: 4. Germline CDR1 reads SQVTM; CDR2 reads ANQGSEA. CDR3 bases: TGCAGCGTTGCTCAAGCGGGAGGCTACGAGCAGTACTTC. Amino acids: CSVAQAGGYEQYF.

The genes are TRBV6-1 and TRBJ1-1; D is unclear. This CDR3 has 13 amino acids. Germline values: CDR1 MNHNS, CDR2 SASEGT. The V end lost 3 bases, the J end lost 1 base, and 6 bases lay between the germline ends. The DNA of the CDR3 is TGTGCCAGCAGTGAGCGGGGGAACACTGAAGCTTTCTTT. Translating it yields CASSERGNTEAFF.

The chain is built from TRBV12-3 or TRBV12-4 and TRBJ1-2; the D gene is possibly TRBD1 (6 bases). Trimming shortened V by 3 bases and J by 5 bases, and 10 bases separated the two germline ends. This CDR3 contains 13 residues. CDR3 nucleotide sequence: TGTGCCAGCAGTTTGCGCAGGGGTTATGGCTACACCTTC. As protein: CASSLRRGYGYTF.

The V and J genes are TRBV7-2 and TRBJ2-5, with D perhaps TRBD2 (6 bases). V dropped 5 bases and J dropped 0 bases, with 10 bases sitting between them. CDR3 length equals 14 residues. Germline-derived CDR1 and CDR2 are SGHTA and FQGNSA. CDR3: CASSRGTNQETQYF. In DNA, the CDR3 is TGTGCCAGCAGCCGCGGGACGAACCAAGAGACCCAGTACTTC.

The CDR3 sequence is CASSPSRQGIEAFF. The CDR3 DNA reads as TGTGCCAGCTCACCCTCGAGACAGGGAATAGAAGCTTTCTTT. The chain is built from TRBV18 and TRBJ1-1; 7 positions match TRBD1. The CDR3 consists of 14 residues. Germline values: CDR1 KGHSH, CDR2 LQKENI. V dropped 3 bases and J dropped 8; count of bases not matched to a gene: 9.

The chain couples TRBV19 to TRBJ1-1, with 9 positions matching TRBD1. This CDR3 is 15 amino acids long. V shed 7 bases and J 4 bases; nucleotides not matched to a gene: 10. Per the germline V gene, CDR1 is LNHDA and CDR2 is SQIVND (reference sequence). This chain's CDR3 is CASNRWTGEITEAFF. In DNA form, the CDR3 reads TGTGCCAGTAATAGATGGACAGGGGAGATCACTGAAGCTTTCTTT.

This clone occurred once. This CDR3 reads CASSTRRGGVTEAFF. CDR3 DNA: TGTGCCAGCAGCACCCGTCGGGGAGGGGTCACTGAAGCTTTCTTT. The rearrangement joins TRBV3-1 (or the pseudogene TRBV3-2) to TRBJ1-1, with D perhaps TRBD1 (5 bases). Deletions cut 5 bases from V and 4 bases from J, with 17 bases between. This CDR3 region has 15 residues. Looked up from germline, CDR1 is LGHDT and CDR2 is YNNKEL (reference sequence).

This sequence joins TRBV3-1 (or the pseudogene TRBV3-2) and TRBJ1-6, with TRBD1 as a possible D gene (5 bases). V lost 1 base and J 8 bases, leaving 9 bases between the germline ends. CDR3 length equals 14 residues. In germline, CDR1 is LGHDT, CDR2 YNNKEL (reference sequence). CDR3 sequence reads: CASSQGDSYSPLHF. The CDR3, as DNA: TGTGCCAGCAGCCAAGGAGACAGCTATTCACCCCTCCACTTT.

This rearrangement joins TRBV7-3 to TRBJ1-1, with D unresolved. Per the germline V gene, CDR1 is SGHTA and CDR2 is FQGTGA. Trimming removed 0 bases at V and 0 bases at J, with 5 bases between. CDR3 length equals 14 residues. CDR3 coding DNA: TGTGCCAGCAGCTTAACATCGGTGAACACTGAAGCTTTCTTT. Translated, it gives CASSLTSVNTEAFF.